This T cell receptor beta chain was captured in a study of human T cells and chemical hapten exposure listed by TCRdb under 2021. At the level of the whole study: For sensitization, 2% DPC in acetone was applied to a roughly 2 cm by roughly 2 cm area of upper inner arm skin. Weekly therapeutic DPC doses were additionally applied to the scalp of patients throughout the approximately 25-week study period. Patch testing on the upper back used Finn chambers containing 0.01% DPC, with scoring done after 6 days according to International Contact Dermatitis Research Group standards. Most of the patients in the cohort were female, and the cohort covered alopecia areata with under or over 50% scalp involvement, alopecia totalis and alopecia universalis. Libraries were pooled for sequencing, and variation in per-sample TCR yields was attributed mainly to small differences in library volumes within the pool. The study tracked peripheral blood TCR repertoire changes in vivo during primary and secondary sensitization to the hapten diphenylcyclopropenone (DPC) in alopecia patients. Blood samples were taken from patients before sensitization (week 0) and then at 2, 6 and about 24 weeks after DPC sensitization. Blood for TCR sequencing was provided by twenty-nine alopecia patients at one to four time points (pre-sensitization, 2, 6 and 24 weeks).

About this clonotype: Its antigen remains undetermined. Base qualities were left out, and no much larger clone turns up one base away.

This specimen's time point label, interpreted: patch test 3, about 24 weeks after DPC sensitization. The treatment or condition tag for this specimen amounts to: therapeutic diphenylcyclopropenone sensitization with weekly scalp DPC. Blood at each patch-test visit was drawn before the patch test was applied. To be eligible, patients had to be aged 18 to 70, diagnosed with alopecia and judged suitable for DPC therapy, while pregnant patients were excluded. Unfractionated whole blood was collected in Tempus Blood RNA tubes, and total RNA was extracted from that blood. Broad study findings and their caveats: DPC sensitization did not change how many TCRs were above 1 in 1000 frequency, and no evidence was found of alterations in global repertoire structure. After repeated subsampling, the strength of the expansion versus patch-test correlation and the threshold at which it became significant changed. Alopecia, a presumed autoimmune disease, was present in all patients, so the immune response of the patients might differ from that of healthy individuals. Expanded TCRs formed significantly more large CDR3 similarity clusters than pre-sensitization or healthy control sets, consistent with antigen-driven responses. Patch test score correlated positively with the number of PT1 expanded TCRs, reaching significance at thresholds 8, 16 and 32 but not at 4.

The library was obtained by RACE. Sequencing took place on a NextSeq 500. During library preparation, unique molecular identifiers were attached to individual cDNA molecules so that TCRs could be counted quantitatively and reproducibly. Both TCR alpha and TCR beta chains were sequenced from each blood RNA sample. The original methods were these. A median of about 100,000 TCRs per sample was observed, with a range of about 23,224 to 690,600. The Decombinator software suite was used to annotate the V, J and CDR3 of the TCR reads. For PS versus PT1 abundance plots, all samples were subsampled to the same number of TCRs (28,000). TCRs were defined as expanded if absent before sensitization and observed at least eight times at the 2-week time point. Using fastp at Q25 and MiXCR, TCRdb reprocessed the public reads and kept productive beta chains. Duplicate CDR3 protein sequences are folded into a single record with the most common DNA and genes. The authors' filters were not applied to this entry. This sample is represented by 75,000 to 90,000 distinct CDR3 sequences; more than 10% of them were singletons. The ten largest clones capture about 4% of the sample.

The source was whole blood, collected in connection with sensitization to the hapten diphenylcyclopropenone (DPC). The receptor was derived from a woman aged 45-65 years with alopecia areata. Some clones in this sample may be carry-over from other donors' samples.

The DNA sequence is TGTGCCAGCAGCCAAGCAGTGGCGAACAATGAGCAGTTCTTC. Its protein reads: CASSQAVANNEQFF. The V and J genes are TRBV3-1 and TRBJ2-1; the D gene remains uncertain. V lost 1 base and J lost 5 bases; the stretch between them is 9 bases long. Looking up the germline V gene (reference sequence) yields CDR1 LGHDT and CDR2 YNNKEL. The CDR3 measures 14 amino acids from cysteine to phenylalanine. Of the read, only the CDR3 DNA is kept; its 42 bases are in frame from base 1.